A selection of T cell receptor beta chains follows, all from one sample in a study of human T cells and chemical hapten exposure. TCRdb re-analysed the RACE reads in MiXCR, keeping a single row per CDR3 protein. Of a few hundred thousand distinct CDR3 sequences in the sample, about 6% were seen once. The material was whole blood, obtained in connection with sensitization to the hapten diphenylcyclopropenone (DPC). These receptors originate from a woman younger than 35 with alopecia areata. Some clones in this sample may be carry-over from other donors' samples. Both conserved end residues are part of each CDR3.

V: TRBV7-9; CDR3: CASSLEGPGELFF
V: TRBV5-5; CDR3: CASSLEGYNSPLHF
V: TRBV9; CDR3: CASRFDYNSPLHF
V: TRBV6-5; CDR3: CASSYSSLEGETQYF
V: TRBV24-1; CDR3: CATSPDSGTDTQYF
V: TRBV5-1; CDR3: CASSSWTGTGSPGANVLTF
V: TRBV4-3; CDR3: CASSQGQTQGNTIYF
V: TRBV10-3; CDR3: CAISESTREGKPQHF
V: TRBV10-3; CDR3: CAISQVPGQNSPLHF
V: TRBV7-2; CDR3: CASVPFPTGSYGYTF
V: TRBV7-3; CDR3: CASSLDGKPNQPQHF
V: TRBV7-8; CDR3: CASSSQTGAYGYTF
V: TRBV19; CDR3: CASTRTGASGFEQYF
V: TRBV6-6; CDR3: CASSYWAGTDTQYF
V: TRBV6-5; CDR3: CASSYSRRSGTGSEKLFF
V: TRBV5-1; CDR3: CASSLDGVSGTQYF
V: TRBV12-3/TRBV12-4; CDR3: CASSSGHGGNTIYF
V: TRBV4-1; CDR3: CASSQGSFGSEAFF
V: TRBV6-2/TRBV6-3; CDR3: CASSSSRGETQYF
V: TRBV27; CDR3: CASSRLDRFATNEKLFF
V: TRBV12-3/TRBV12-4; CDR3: CASTLQQGNQPQHF
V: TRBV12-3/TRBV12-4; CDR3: CASTTAAGINQPQHF
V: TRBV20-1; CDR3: CSARVSQSSYNSPLHF
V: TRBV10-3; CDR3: CAISPGTSGNNEQFF
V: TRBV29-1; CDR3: CSVEEDTQIYGYTF
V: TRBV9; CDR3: CASKGTDNEQFF
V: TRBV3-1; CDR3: CASSQDPGLFSYNSPLHF
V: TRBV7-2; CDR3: CASSFRHQGNQPQHF
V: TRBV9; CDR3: CASSEDSSFLSGNTIYF
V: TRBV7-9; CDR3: CASSPPIGPGANVLTF
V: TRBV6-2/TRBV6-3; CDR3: CASSARGEAFF
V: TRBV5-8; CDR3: CASSQEGSGANVLTF
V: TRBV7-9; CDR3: CASSLVWAGVSTNEKLFF
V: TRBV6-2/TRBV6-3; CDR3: CASSYKGAQHF
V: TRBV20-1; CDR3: CSAPPGVDTQYF
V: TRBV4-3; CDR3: CASSPKRVAGTYSGANVLTF
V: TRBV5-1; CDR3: CASSLGDSPQAFF
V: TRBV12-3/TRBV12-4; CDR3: CASSLRGLATNEKLFF
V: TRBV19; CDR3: CASSLAGTGGAYEQYF
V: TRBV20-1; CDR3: CSADEGVLNQPQHF